This is a list of T cell receptor beta chains from one sample in a study of T cell responses to AZD1222 COVID-19 vaccine. The assay was immunoSEQ multiplex PCR, and TCRdb's table has in-frame clones only and misses some. The profile covers approximately 100,000 clones, with under 95% appearing a single time and approximately 1.1% taken by the ten largest. The sample consisted of peripheral blood, taken on day 0 of AZD1222 vaccination. The source of these receptors is an adult in good health. Both conserved end residues are part of each CDR3. A D gene is named only where the DNA matches it firmly. Rows may omit the clone size; those that give it use once, few, many or a size class.

size: once
D: .
V: TRBV7-2
J: TRBJ1-1
DNA: TGTGCCAGCAGCTTAATCGGGGCTAACACTGAAGCTTTCTTT
CDR3: CASSLIGANTEAFF

size: .
D: .
V: TRBV4-3
J: TRBJ1-2
DNA: TGCGCCAGCAGCCGAGGCGGGGGGCTGGCTGGAGGCTACACCTTC
CDR3: CASSRGGGLAGGYTF

size: .
D: .
V: TRBV6-6
J: TRBJ1-3
DNA: TGTGCCAGCAGTTACGTCACCTCTGGAAACACCATATATTTT
CDR3: CASSYVTSGNTIYF

size: few
D: .
V: TRBV6-1
J: TRBJ1-4
DNA: TGTGCCAGCAGTGAAAGACAGAATACCTATAATGAAAAACTGTTTTTT
CDR3: CASSERQNTYNEKLFF

size: .
D: TRBD2
V: TRBV7-9
J: TRBJ2-6
DNA: TGTGCCAGCAGCCTTGGACTAGCGGGGGGGCCGACTGGGGCCAACGTCCTGACTTTC
CDR3: CASSLGLAGGPTGANVLTF

size: .
D: .
V: TRBV9
J: TRBJ2-4
DNA: TGTGCCAGCAGCGCCCCGGGGCTAAACATTCAGTACTTC
CDR3: CASSAPGLNIQYF

size: once
D: .
V: TRBV5-1
J: TRBJ1-1
DNA: TGCGCCAGCAGCTTGGGGTCGAACACTGAAGCTTTCTTT
CDR3: CASSLGSNTEAFF

size: .
D: TRBD1
V: TRBV19
J: TRBJ1-5
DNA: TGTGCCAGTAGTTGGCTTGACAGGGGTGAGCAGCCCCAGCATTTT
CDR3: CASSWLDRGEQPQHF

size: .
D: .
V: TRBV7-2
J: TRBJ2-7
DNA: TGTGCCAGCAGCTTCCGCAGGGTTCCAGGGAGCTCCTACGAGCAGTACTTC
CDR3: CASSFRRVPGSSYEQYF

size: .
D: TRBD1
V: TRBV5-1
J: TRBJ1-2
DNA: TGCGCCAGCAGCTCCGGACAGGGAGACCGCTATGGCTACACCTTC
CDR3: CASSSGQGDRYGYTF

size: .
D: .
V: TRBV19
J: TRBJ1-2
DNA: TGTGCCAGCGCACAGGGAACGAACTATGGCTACACCTTC
CDR3: CASAQGTNYGYTF

size: .
D: .
V: TRBV29-1
J: TRBJ1-2
DNA: TGCAGCGTTGATTCTGGGAATGGCGGCTACACCTTC
CDR3: CSVDSGNGGYTF

size: .
D: TRBD1
V: TRBV4-3
J: TRBJ2-7
DNA: TGCGCCAGCAGCCACCCATCCGGGACAGGGGGCGAGCAGTACTTC
CDR3: CASSHPSGTGGEQYF

size: .
D: .
V: TRBV19
J: TRBJ2-2
DNA: TGTGCCAGTAGATATGAGACCGCGAACACCGGGGAGCTGTTTTTT
CDR3: CASRYETANTGELFF

size: .
D: .
V: TRBV7-9
J: TRBJ2-3
DNA: TGTGCCAGCAGCTTGCGGGATACGCAGTATTTT
CDR3: CASSLRDTQYF

size: .
D: TRBD1
V: TRBV13
J: TRBJ1-2
DNA: TGTGCCAGCAGCTTAGCTTACGGACAGGGGGCGGGCTATGGCTACACCTTC
CDR3: CASSLAYGQGAGYGYTF

size: .
D: .
V: TRBV27
J: TRBJ1-2
DNA: TGTGCCAGCAGTTCTAACAGGTTCAACTATGGCTACACCTTC
CDR3: CASSSNRFNYGYTF

size: .
D: TRBD2
V: TRBV18
J: TRBJ2-7
DNA: TGTGCCAGCTCACCAGGGGGTAGCGGGGGCCCGGGAGAGCAGTACTTC
CDR3: CASSPGGSGGPGEQYF

size: .
D: .
V: TRBV6-6
J: TRBJ1-2
DNA: TGTGCCAGCACCGACGGGACGGTATATAACTATGGCTACACCTTC
CDR3: CASTDGTVYNYGYTF

size: .
D: TRBD2
V: TRBV5-6
J: TRBJ2-5
DNA: TGTGCCAGCAGCGTACTAGCGGGGGTTATAGAGACCCAGTACTTC
CDR3: CASSVLAGVIETQYF

size: .
D: .
V: TRBV6-4
J: TRBJ2-1
DNA: TGTGCCAGCAGTGACTCTGGGCTCGACAATGAGCAGTTCTTC
CDR3: CASSDSGLDNEQFF

size: .
D: TRBD2
V: TRBV7-2
J: TRBJ2-5
DNA: TGTGCCAGCAGCAGGACTAGCGGGTTAGAGACCCAGTACTTC
CDR3: CASSRTSGLETQYF

size: .
D: .
V: TRBV6-2/TRBV6-3
J: TRBJ2-2
DNA: TGTGCCAGCAGTTCCGGGAGCAACACCGGGGAGCTGTTTTTT
CDR3: CASSSGSNTGELFF

size: .
D: TRBD1
V: TRBV5-1
J: TRBJ1-2
DNA: TGCGCCAGCAGCCCGGGACAGGGCTCACTCGGGGGCTACACCTTC
CDR3: CASSPGQGSLGGYTF

size: .
D: .
V: TRBV2
J: TRBJ2-3
DNA: TGTGCCAGCAGTGAAGCTGGTATGGACACAGATACGCAGTATTTT
CDR3: CASSEAGMDTDTQYF

size: .
D: .
V: TRBV5-4
J: TRBJ1-1
DNA: TGTGCCAGCAGCTTGGGCAGGACAGTTTATCCCGGAGGCACTGAAGCTTTCTTT
CDR3: CASSLGRTVYPGGTEAFF

size: .
D: .
V: TRBV3-1/TRBV3-2
J: TRBJ2-5
DNA: TGTGCCAGCAGTCAACCTCCGCCCCGGGTGTACCAAGAGACCCAGTACTTC
CDR3: CASSQPPPRVYQETQYF